This T cell receptor (beta chain) was recorded in a study of T cell changes during pregnancy in multiple sclerosis. V lost 2 bases, J lost 4 bases, and 12 bases lay in between. Per the germline V gene, CDR1 is MNHNS and CDR2 is SASEGT. The length of the CDR3 is 15 residues. This clone was picked up one time. Assay used: immunoSEQ multiplex PCR; TCRdb lists only in-frame clones, some missing. The table lists about 36,000 clones, 92% of them singletons. The material sequenced was CD4+ T cells from peripheral blood mononuclear cells, taken after pregnancy. The sequence came from a female donor with multiple sclerosis, enrolled in a pregnancy study. This chain links TRBV6-1 with TRBJ1-5; the D gene is possibly TRBD1 (6 bases). The CDR3 sequence is CASSEIGTINQPQHF. The CDR3 region has the DNA TGTGCCAGCAGTGAAATCGGGACAATTAATCAGCCCCAGCATTTT.